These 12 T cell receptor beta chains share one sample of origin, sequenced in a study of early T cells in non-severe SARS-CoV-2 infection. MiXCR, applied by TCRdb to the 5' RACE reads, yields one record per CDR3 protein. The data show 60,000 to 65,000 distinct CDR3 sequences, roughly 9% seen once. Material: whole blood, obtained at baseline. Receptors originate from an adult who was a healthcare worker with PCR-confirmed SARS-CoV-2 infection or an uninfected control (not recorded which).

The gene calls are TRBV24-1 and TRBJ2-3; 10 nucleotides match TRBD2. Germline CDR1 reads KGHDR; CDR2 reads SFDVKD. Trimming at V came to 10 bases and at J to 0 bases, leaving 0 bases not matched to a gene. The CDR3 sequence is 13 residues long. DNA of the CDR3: TGTGCCACAGCGGGGGGGAGCACAGATACGCAGTATTTT. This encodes CATAGGSTDTQYF.

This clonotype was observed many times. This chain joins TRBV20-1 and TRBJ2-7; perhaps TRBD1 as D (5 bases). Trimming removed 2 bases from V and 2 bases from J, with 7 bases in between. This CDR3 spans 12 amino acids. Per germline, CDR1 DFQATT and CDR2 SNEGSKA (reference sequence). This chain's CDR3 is CSARQGTYEQYF. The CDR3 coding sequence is TGCAGTGCTAGACAGGGAACCTACGAGCAGTACTTC.

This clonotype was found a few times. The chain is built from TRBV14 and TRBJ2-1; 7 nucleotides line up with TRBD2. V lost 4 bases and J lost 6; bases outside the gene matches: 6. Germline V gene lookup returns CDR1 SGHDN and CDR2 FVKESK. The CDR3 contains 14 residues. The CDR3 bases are TGTGCCAGCAGCCCAGCGGGATCCCGCAATGAGCAGTTCTTC. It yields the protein CASSPAGSRNEQFF.

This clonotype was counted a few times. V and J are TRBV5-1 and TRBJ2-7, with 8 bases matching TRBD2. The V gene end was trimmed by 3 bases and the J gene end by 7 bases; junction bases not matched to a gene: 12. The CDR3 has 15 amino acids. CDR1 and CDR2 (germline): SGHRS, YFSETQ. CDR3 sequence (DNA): TGCGCCAGCAGCTGGGCAGCGGGAGCGGTAGAAGAGCAGTACTTC. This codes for CASSWAAGAVEEQYF.

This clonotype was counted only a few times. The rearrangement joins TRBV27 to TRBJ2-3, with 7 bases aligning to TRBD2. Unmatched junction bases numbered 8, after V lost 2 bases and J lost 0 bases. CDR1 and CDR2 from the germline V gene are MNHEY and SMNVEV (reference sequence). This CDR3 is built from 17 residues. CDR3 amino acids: CASSLPPSGTSTDTQYF. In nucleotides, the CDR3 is TGTGCCAGCAGTTTACCTCCTAGCGGTACTAGCACAGATACGCAGTATTTT.

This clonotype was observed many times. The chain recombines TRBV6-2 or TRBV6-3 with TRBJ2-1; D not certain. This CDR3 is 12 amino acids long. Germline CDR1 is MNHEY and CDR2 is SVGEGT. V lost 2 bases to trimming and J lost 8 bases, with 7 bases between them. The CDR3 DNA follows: TGTGCCAGCAGTTACAGGGTGGATGAGCAGTTCTTC. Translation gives CASSYRVDEQFF.

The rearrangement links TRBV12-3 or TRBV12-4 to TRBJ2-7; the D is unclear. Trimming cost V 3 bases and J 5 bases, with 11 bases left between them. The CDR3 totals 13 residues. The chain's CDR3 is CASSFYLVDEQYF. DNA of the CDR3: TGTGCCAGCAGTTTTTATTTGGTGGACGAGCAGTACTTC.

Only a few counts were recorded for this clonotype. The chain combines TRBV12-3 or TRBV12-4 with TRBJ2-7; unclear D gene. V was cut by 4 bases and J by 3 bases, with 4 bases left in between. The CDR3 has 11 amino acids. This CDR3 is CASSSFYEQYF. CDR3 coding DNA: TGTGCCAGCAGTTCCTTCTACGAGCAGTACTTC.

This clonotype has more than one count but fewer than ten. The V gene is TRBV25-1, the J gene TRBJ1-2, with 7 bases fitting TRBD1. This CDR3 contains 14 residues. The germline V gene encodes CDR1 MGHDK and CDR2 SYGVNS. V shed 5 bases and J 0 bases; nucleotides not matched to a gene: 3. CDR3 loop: CASSWTGPNYGYTF. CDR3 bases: TGTGCCAGCAGTTGGACAGGACCTAACTATGGCTACACCTTC.

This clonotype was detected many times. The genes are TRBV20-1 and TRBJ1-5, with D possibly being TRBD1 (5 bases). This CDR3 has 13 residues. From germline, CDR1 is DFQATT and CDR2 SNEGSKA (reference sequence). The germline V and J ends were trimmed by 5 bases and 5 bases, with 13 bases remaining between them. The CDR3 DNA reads TGCAGTGCTCTCCGGGACGCCGATCAGCCCCAGCATTTT. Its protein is CSALRDADQPQHF.

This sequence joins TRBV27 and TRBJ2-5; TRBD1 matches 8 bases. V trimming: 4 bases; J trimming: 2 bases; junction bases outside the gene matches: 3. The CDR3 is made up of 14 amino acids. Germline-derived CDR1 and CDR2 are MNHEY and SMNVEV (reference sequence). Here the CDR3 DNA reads TGTGCCAGCAGTTCCCACAGGGGGCAAGAGACCCAGTACTTC. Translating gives CASSSHRGQETQYF.

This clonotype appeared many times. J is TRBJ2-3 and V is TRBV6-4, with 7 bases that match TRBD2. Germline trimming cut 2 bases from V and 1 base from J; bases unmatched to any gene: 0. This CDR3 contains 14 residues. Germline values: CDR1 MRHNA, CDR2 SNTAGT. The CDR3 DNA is TGTGCCAGCAGTGACGCGGGGGGCACAGATACGCAGTATTTT. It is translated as CASSDAGGTDTQYF.